This T cell receptor (beta chain) is from a study of T cell responses to AZD1222 COVID-19 vaccine. This CDR3 region has 16 residues. The trim removed 4 bases at V and 5 bases at J, leaving 9 bases unmatched. CDR1 is SGHNT, CDR2 YYREEE, per germline (reference sequence). TCRdb's table, derived via immunoSEQ multiplex PCR, lists solely in-frame clones and lacks some. The data contain 150,000 to 200,000 clones, about 90% of them seen just once; the ten biggest clones take up approximately 2.7%. As for this clone: Its antigen is not known.

Whole-study findings and limits: All repertoire sampling was performed exclusively after the peak T cell response. Seropositive AZD1222 recipients at baseline numbered only five or six. Unmutated variant regions are reportedly targeted by nearly half of spike-specific TCRs. Rises in breadth and depth of Spike-specific TCRs came after two AZD1222 doses.

This chain connects TRBV5-4 to TRBJ2-5; 12 bases agree with TRBD2. The sample consisted of peripheral blood, taken on day 0 of MenACWY control vaccination. The receptor's source is an adult in good health. CDR3 amino acids: CASSHPSGGAAETQYF. CDR3 nucleotide sequence: TGTGCCAGCAGCCACCCTAGCGGGGGGGCCGCGGAGACCCAGTACTTC.